This T cell receptor (beta chain) was identified in a study of blood T cell repertoires in COVID-19. Study details: The study drew acute and convalescent COVID-19 samples from the United States, Italy and Spain. The cDNA or gDNA used as material had been derived from T cells, B-cell-depleted T cells, or PBMCs.

This CDR3 has 16 residues. The authors' processing: Scientists estimated how many nucleated cells there were by amplifying reference gene primers. Sequencing was performed with immunoSEQ multiplex PCR; in TCRdb, only in-frame clones are kept and a portion is missing. V and J calls and clone size are those listed in that table; D and trimming were worked out from the DNA. In the table there are about 140,000 clones, about 87% of which are singletons. V gene TRBV12-1 combines with J gene TRBJ2-4; the listed D gene, TRBD2, was not tested against the DNA. TRBV12-1 is tagged as a pseudogene. This clonotype was sampled from a middle-aged man with active COVID-19. Input material: peripheral blood. CDR3 region: CASSPSLGGASNIQYF. The CDR3 DNA sequence: TGTGCCAGCAGCCCATCTCTCGGGGGGGCCTCGAACATTCAGTACTTC.